This T cell receptor (beta chain) was recovered during a study of T cell changes during pregnancy in multiple sclerosis. This clone appeared a single time. Clones were sequenced by immunoSEQ multiplex PCR, and TCRdb holds only the in-frame ones, with some missing. The sample contains tens of thousands of clones, about 90% of which appear only once. Germline V gene data show CDR1 as MNHNY and CDR2 as SVGAGI (reference sequence). The CDR3 contains 12 residues. The V end lost 6 bases, the J end lost 5 bases, and 10 bases lay between the germline ends. V gene TRBV6-6 combines with J gene TRBJ1-1; D ambiguous. This clonotype was sampled from a female donor with multiple sclerosis, enrolled in a pregnancy study. Sequenced material: peripheral blood, taken before pregnancy. CDR3 residues: CASSRGSTEAFF. Here the CDR3 DNA reads TGTGCCAGCAGCCGAGGGTCTACTGAAGCTTTCTTT.